The source of this T cell receptor beta chain is a study of CD8 T cells in ankylosing spondylitis. The sample holds many counts of this clonotype. Antigen unknown. Quantitative 5'-RACE with molecular barcodes produced the TCR beta libraries. TCRdb re-called the 5' RACE reads through MiXCR, storing one row per CDR3 protein. Here the sample spans roughly 90,000 distinct CDR3 sequences, about 8% being singletons. Broader study findings: Clones linked to the disease showed a CD8+ phenotype. They occurred at relatively low frequencies in peripheral blood. For ankylosing spondylitis blood, a TCR beta motif of fewer than 10 highly homologous variants appeared characteristic.

The germline V gene has CDR1 SGHTA and CDR2 FQGNSA. The CDR3 runs to 16 residues. V was pared by 0 bases and J by 5 bases, with 15 bases between. The sequence came from a male donor with ankylosing spondylitis or in good health (not recorded which). Sequencing was performed on blood, either unsorted or a sorted T cell fraction (not recorded which). V usage is TRBV7-2 and J usage is TRBJ2-3; possible D gene TRBD2, 7 bases. CDR3 sequence (DNA): TGTGCCAGCAGCTTAGCGGGGGGGCCAGGATTAGATACGCAGTATTTT. This gives the protein CASSLAGGPGLDTQYF.